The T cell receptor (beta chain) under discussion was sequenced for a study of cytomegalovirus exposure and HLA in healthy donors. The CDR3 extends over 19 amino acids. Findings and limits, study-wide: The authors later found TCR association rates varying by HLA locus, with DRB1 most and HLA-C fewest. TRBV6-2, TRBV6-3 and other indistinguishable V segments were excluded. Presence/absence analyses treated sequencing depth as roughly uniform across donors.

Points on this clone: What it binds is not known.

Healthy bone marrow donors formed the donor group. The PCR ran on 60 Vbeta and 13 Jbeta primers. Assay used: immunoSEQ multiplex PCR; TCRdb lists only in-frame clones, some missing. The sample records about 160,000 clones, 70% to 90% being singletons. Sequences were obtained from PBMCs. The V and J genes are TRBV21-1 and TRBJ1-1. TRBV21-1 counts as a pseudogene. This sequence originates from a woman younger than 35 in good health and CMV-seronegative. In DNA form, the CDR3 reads TGTGCCAGCAGCAAAGATAGGTATGGGGGGAGGTCATGGAACACTGAAGCTTTCTTT. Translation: CASSKDRYGGRSWNTEAFF.